Listed below are T cell receptor beta chains from one sample, sequenced in a study of T cell responses to AZD1222 COVID-19 vaccine. TCRdb's table, derived via immunoSEQ multiplex PCR, lists solely in-frame clones and lacks some. The repertoire holds around 160,000 clones, with about 93% as singletons. The input for sequencing was peripheral blood, taken on day 0 of AZD1222 vaccination. The receptors come from an adult in good health. CDR3s include the opening cysteine and the closing phenylalanine or tryptophan. The D gene is left open where the match is weak. For some rows the clone size is stated as once, few or many, or as a class when expanded; others skip it.

j_call v_call clone_size d_call cdr3_nt cdr3_aa
TRBJ2-3 TRBV11-3 . . TGTGCCAGCAGCTTAGGTGACAGCGGTGGGGCAGATACGCAGTATTTT CASSLGDSGGADTQYF
TRBJ1-3 TRBV30 . . TGTGCCTGGGGCGGGAGCAGGCTGGGCGGAAACACCATATATTTT CAWGGSRLGGNTIYF
TRBJ1-1 TRBV7-8 . . TGTGCCAGCAGCTTAGCCGGGCTCCCTGAAGCTTTCTTT CASSLAGLPEAFF
TRBJ2-1 TRBV25-1 . TRBD1 TGTGCCAGCAGTGAATCCACAGGGGCCTACAATGAGCAGTTCTTC CASSESTGAYNEQFF
TRBJ1-4 TRBV10-3 . . TGTGCCATCAGTGCTCTCGGGTCGAATGGAGGGAATGAAAAACTGTTTTTT CAISALGSNGGNEKLFF
TRBJ2-3 TRBV13 . . TGTGCCAGCAGCCCCCCCGGGACAGATACGCAGTATTTT CASSPPGTDTQYF
TRBJ2-7 TRBV7-9 . . TGTGCCAGCAGCCCCCGGGACGGGAACTACGAGCAGTACTTC CASSPRDGNYEQYF
TRBJ1-2 TRBV19 . . TGTGCCAGTTCCTTGGGGTATCCAAACTATGGCTACACCTTC CASSLGYPNYGYTF
TRBJ1-4 TRBV19 . . TGTGCCAGTAGGGGGACCCCCGAGGCGGAAAAACTGTTTTTT CASRGTPEAEKLFF
TRBJ2-7 TRBV5-1 . TRBD1 TGCGCCAGCAGCAAGGGACAGGGATCCTACGAGCAGTACTTC CASSKGQGSYEQYF
TRBJ2-1 TRBV6-6 . TRBD2 TGTGCCAGCAGCCAGGGACTAGCGGGACCCAATGAGCAGTTCTTC CASSQGLAGPNEQFF
TRBJ1-1 TRBV3-1/TRBV3-2 . . TGTGCCAGCAGCCCCCGTGGGGGCACTGAAGCTTTCTTT CASSPRGGTEAFF
TRBJ2-1 TRBV6-5 . . TGTGCCAGCGGCGAGGGGGGGGTTTTTGGTGAGCAGTTCTTC CASGEGGVFGEQFF
TRBJ1-5 TRBV2 . . TGTGCCAGCAGTGAAGTGGCAGGGAATCAGCCCCAGCATTTT CASSEVAGNQPQHF
TRBJ1-2 TRBV29-1 . . TGCAGCGTGGTTGGGGGCAGGGAAGCGAACTATGGCTACACCTTC CSVVGGREANYGYTF
TRBJ1-3 TRBV11-2 . . TGTGCCAGCAGCTTAGACGGATTCTCTGGAAACACCATATATTTT CASSLDGFSGNTIYF
TRBJ2-5 TRBV15 . . TGTGCCACCAGCAGAGTGGGCCACCAAGAGACCCAGTACTTC CATSRVGHQETQYF
TRBJ2-2 TRBV5-1 once . TGCGCCAGCAGCTTGGCCGGTCGGGGGGCGTCGAACACCGGGGAGCTGTTTTTT CASSLAGRGASNTGELFF
TRBJ1-6 TRBV7-2 . . TGTGCCAGCAGCCCTTGGAGGGGAGTAAAGAATTCACCCCTCCACTTT CASSPWRGVKNSPLHF
TRBJ1-4 TRBV28 . . TGTGCCAGCCCTTGGGGGGGGGTTAAAAAACTGTTTTTT CASPWGGVKKLFF
TRBJ1-1 TRBV5-1 . . TGCGCCAGCACCAGTGACGGAGTGAACACTGAAGCTTTCTTT CASTSDGVNTEAFF
TRBJ1-5 TRBV7-9 . . TGTGCCAGCAGCTTATCCGGGTATAGCAATCAGCCCCAGCATTTT CASSLSGYSNQPQHF
TRBJ1-2 TRBV7-9 . . TGTGCCAGCAGTCCAACAGGGAGGAACTATGGCTACACCTTC CASSPTGRNYGYTF
TRBJ2-6 TRBV6-5 . . TGTGCCAGCAGTTACTTTGGCTCTGGGGCCAACGTCCTGACTTTC CASSYFGSGANVLTF
TRBJ2-1 TRBV5-1 . . TGCGCCAGCAGCTTAGCAGCCGTGGCCTACAATGAGCAGTTCTTC CASSLAAVAYNEQFF
TRBJ2-2 TRBV21-1 . . TGTGCCAGCAGCAAAGCGCGTCAGAAAAAGTGCACCGGGGAGCTGTTTTTT CASSKARQKKCTGELFF
TRBJ2-1 TRBV29-1 . . TGCAGCGTTGAGCCCGACAGGGAAGCGGGGAATGAGCAGTTCTTC CSVEPDREAGNEQFF
TRBJ1-4 TRBV10-3 . TRBD1 TGTGCCATCGGCGAGACAGGGGGTAATGAAAAACTGTTTTTT CAIGETGGNEKLFF
TRBJ1-2 TRBV6-4 . . TGTGCCAGCAGGCCGGGGAATGGCTACACCTTC CASRPGNGYTF